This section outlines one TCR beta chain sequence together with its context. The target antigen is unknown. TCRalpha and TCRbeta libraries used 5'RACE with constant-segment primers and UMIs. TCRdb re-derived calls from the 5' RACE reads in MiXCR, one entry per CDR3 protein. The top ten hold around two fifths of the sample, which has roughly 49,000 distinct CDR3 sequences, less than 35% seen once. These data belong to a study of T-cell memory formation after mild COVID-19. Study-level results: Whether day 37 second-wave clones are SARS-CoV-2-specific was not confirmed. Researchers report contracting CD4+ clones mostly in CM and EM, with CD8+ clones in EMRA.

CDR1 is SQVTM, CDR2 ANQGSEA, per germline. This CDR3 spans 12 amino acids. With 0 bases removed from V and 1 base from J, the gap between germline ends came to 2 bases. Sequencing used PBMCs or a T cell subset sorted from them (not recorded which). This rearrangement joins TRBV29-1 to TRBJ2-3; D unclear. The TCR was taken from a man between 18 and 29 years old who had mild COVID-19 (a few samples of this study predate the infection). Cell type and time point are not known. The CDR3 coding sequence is TGCAGCGTTGAAGAGCGCACAGATACGCAGTATTTT. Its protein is CSVEERTDTQYF.